The 17 T cell receptor beta chains in this list originate from one sample, sequenced in a study of blood T cell repertoires in COVID-19. Sequencing used immunoSEQ multiplex PCR; TCRdb keeps in-frame clones, though not all of them. The sample has 250,000 to 300,000 clones, around nine tenths seen once. Sequencing used PBMCs or T cells enriched from blood (not recorded which). The receptors were gathered from a woman aged 40 to 55 who had recovered from COVID-19.

The J gene is TRBJ2-7, the V gene TRBV7-9; D gene unclear. Germline V gene data show CDR1 as SEHNR and CDR2 as FQNEAQ (reference sequence). Trimming stripped 1 base from V and 7 bases from J, with 14 bases between. CDR3 length: 14 residues. The CDR3 DNA follows: TGTGCCAGCAGCTTAGTTATGACACCCTTTGAGCAGTACTTC. Translation: CASSLVMTPFEQYF.

The V and J genes are TRBV5-5 and TRBJ2-6, with D perhaps matching TRBD2 (5 bases). CDR3 length: 19 amino acids. From germline, CDR1 is SGHKS and CDR2 YYEKEE (reference sequence). Deletions cut 0 bases from V and 2 bases from J, with 18 bases between. This chain's CDR3 is CASSLEGGPGSTGANVLTF. CDR3 in DNA: TGTGCCAGCAGCTTGGAAGGAGGCCCGGGTTCTACTGGGGCCAACGTCCTGACTTTC.

About this clone itself: The junction departs from the called germline gene at one end, perhaps through a read error. This chain uses TRBV30 with TRBJ2-1, with 8 positions matching TRBD2. The CDR3 runs to 13 residues. Germline loops: CDR1 GTSNPN, CDR2 SVGIG (reference sequence). The DNA of the CDR3 is TGTGCCTGGAGTCGGGGGGGGTACAGTGAGCAGTTCTTC. As protein: CAWSRGGYSEQFF.

The chain has TRBV4-1 and TRBJ2-7, with TRBD2 matching over 8 bases. The CDR3 runs to 14 residues. Germline CDR1 MGHRA, CDR2 YSYEKL. The V segment lost 3 bases and the J segment 2 bases; nucleotides outside the gene matches: 3. The CDR3 DNA follows: TGCGCCAGCAGCCAGCCGGGACTAGCCTACGAGCAGTACTTC. It is translated as CASSQPGLAYEQYF.

The chain recombines TRBV4-1 with TRBJ2-2, with TRBD1 matching 7 bases. Germline CDR1 and CDR2: MGHRA and YSYEKL. The junction had 4 bases not matched to a gene; V was cut back by 1 base and J by 5 bases. This CDR3 has 15 amino acids. CDR3 loop: CASSQVETGTGELFF. In DNA, the CDR3 is TGCGCCAGCAGCCAAGTTGAGACAGGGACCGGGGAGCTGTTTTTT.

The gene calls are TRBV7-9 and TRBJ2-7; no definite D call. V gave up 1 base and J gave up 6 bases, with 16 bases separating them. Germline V gives CDR1 SEHNR, CDR2 FQNEAQ (reference sequence). The CDR3 has 15 residues. The CDR3 here is CASSLGRRRYVEQYF. The CDR3 DNA reads as TGTGCCAGCAGCTTAGGACGACGGCGGTATGTCGAGCAGTACTTC. The full variable domain, its missing parts supplied by reference TRBV7-9 and TRBJ2-7, is DTGVSQNPRHKITKRGQNVTFRCDPISEHNRLYWYRQTLGQGPEFLTYFQNEAQLEKSRLLSDRFSAERPKGSFSTLEIQRTEQGDSAMYLCASSLGRRRYVEQYFGPGTRLTVT.

This chain links TRBV19 with TRBJ1-4, with D maybe TRBD1 (5 bases). Trimming stripped 3 bases from V and 3 bases from J, with 8 bases between. The V gene's germline CDR1 is LNHDA and CDR2 SQIVND (reference sequence). The CDR3 is 14 amino acids. The CDR3 coding sequence is TGTGCCAGTAGTATGTGGGGCTCTAATGAAAAACTGTTTTTT. This gives the protein CASSMWGSNEKLFF.

The count of this clone is one. The chain employs TRBV29-1 and TRBJ1-1; TRBD1 might be the D (5 bases). V shed 6 bases and J shed 11 bases, with 19 bases lying between them. The CDR3 totals 12 residues. Germline CDR1 is SQVTM and CDR2 is ANQGSEA. The CDR3 sequence is CSVYLDGRVAFF. The CDR3 DNA reads TGCAGCGTCTATTTGGACGGCAGGGTCGCTTTCTTT.

This chain connects TRBV28 to TRBJ1-2, with TRBD1 matching 8 bases. This CDR3 contains 15 residues. Germline V lookup: CDR1 MDHEN, CDR2 SYDVKM. The V segment lost 4 bases and the J segment 5 bases; nucleotides outside the gene matches: 9. CDR3 in amino acids: CASSSPDRGTYGYTF. The CDR3 region has the DNA TGTGCCAGCAGTTCCCCAGACAGGGGCACTTATGGCTACACCTTC.

This chain links TRBV7-2 with TRBJ2-7, with 9 positions matching TRBD1. The germline gives CDR1 SGHTA, CDR2 FQGNSA. The V segment lost 5 bases and the J segment 2 bases; nucleotides outside the gene matches: 4. The CDR3 has 14 residues. CDR3 sequence (DNA): TGTGCCAGCAGCCCCGGGACAGGGACCTACGAGCAGTACTTC. Its protein is CASSPGTGTYEQYF.

The rearrangement joins TRBV5-6 to TRBJ1-1; TRBD1 is a possible D gene (6 bases). Trimming left V 0 bases short and J 5 bases short, with 14 bases between. Per the germline V gene, CDR1 is SGHDT and CDR2 is YYEEEE. The CDR3 runs 15 residues. CDR3 coding DNA: TGTGCCAGCAGCTTGGCTCCACAGGGATCTACTGAAGCTTTCTTT. Encoded protein: CASSLAPQGSTEAFF.

The chain has TRBV7-8 and TRBJ1-2; tentative D call: TRBD1 (5 bases). CDR1 and CDR2 (germline): SGHVS, FQNEAQ. The CDR3 is 13 residues long. V was shortened by 5 bases and J by 4 bases, with 11 bases between the two germline ends. The CDR3 DNA reads TGTGCCAGCAGCGCGAATCAGGGCTATGGCTACACCTTC. It translates to CASSANQGYGYTF. Based on the CDR3 plus reference TRBV7-8 and TRBJ1-2, the full variable domain is GAGVSQSPRYKVAKRGQDVALRCDPISGHVSLFWYQQALGQGPEFLTYFQNEAQLDKSGLPSDRFFAERPEGSVSTLKIQRTQQEDSAVYLCASSANQGYGYTFGSGTRLTVV.

The chain couples TRBV18 to TRBJ2-2, with 12 bases aligning to TRBD2. The germline V gene has CDR1 KGHSH and CDR2 LQKENI. This CDR3 has 17 residues. The ends lost 6 bases at V and 6 bases at J; junction bases unmatched: 11. The CDR3 DNA follows: TGTGCCAGCTCCCAGACTAGCGGGGGCCCCTTGGCCGGGGAGCTGTTTTTT. Its protein product is CASSQTSGGPLAGELFF.

The chain recombines TRBV6-5 with TRBJ2-7; D unresolved. V lost 5 bases and J lost 0, with 5 bases in between. Germline V lookup: CDR1 MNHEY, CDR2 SVGAGI. CDR3 length: 12 residues. CDR3 bases: TGTGCCAGCAGTACAGACTCCTACGAGCAGTACTTC. Amino acid sequence: CASSTDSYEQYF.

This chain connects TRBV30 to TRBJ2-7, with a tentative D call TRBD2 (6 bases). CDR3 length: 15 residues. CDR1 is GTSNPN, CDR2 SVGIG, per germline (reference sequence). Trimming stripped 2 bases from V and 0 bases from J, with 14 bases between. In DNA, the CDR3 is TGTGCCTGGAGTATCGGGACTGGAAGCTCCTACGAGCAGTACTTC. Translation gives CAWSIGTGSSYEQYF.

The chain couples TRBV18 to TRBJ2-7, with 9 bases matching TRBD2. The germline V gene has CDR1 KGHSH and CDR2 LQKENI. This CDR3 is 14 amino acids long. V dropped 2 bases and J dropped 4; count of bases not matched to a gene: 3. CDR3: CASSPMTSGYEQYF. Here the CDR3 DNA reads TGTGCCAGCTCACCAATGACTAGCGGTTACGAGCAGTACTTC.

V is TRBV15 and J is TRBJ1-5; a weak D match, TRBD1 (6 bases). The germline V gene has CDR1 LNHNV and CDR2 YYDKDF (reference sequence). The CDR3 has 17 amino acids. Trimming cost V 1 base and J 4 bases, with 17 bases left between them. CDR3 DNA sequence: TGTGCCACCAGCAGAGTCGGGGGGCCAACGCGGAATCAGCCCCAGCATTTT. This encodes CATSRVGGPTRNQPQHF.